These T cell receptor beta chains were read from a single sample in a study of post-analysis software for immune sequencing data. TCRdb reanalysed the PCR reads using MiXCR and keeps one entry per CDR3 protein. The table has hundreds of thousands of distinct CDR3 sequences, just under 30% seen once. Sequenced input: blood. The receptors originated from a girl between 5 and 17 years old with multiple sclerosis. CDR3s include the opening cysteine and the closing phenylalanine or tryptophan. A D gene is named only where the DNA matches it firmly. Clone sizes are given selectively: once, few, many, or a class where the clone is expanded.

CDR3 DNA | CDR3 protein | D gene | J gene | V gene | clone size
TGTGCCAGCTCACCCAGGGAAAGCTATGGCTACACCTTC | CASSPRESYGYTF | NA | TRBJ1-2 | TRBV18 | NA
TGTGCCAGCAGTGCTACTGGGACGACTAACTATGGCTACACCTTC | CASSATGTTNYGYTF | NA | TRBJ1-2 | TRBV2 | NA
TGCAGTGCCGCCCAGGGTTGGCAGACTGAAGCTTTCTTT | CSAAQGWQTEAFF | NA | TRBJ1-1 | TRBV29-1 | NA
TGTGGAAGCGGGGTTAGAACGAATGAGCAGTTCTTC | CGSGVRTNEQFF | TRBD2 | TRBJ2-1 | TRBV20-1 | NA
TGCAGTGCTAGAGCCTATAGGGCCAACACCGGGGAGCTGTTTTTT | CSARAYRANTGELFF | NA | TRBJ2-2 | TRBV20-1 | NA
TGTGCCAGCAGCCCTCAGCGTTACTATGGCTACACCTTC | CASSPQRYYGYTF | NA | TRBJ1-2 | TRBV7-9 | few
TGCGCCAGCAGCCCCAGGGGGATTATGGAGACCCAGTACTTC | CASSPRGIMETQYF | TRBD1 | TRBJ2-5 | TRBV5-1 | NA
TGCAGCGTCAAGCGGGAGTACAATGAGCAGTTCTTC | CSVKREYNEQFF | TRBD2 | TRBJ2-1 | TRBV29-1 | NA
TGCAGTGCTCGGCTAGCGGGGCACAATGAGCAGTTCTTC | CSARLAGHNEQFF | TRBD2 | TRBJ2-1 | TRBV20-1 | many
TGTGCCGGCAGGGGACAGTTTTTCTCAGATACGCAGTATTTT | CAGRGQFFSDTQYF | TRBD1 | TRBJ2-3 | TRBV28 | once
TGTGCCAGCAGTCCAGGAAAACAAGAGACCCAGTACTTC | CASSPGKQETQYF | NA | TRBJ2-5 | TRBV27 | many
TGTGCCATCAGTGAGTCGATTACTAGCGGGGGCCCCGAGCAGTACTTC | CAISESITSGGPEQYF | TRBD2 | TRBJ2-7 | TRBV10-3 | few
TGTGCCAGCAGTGTAGGGGGAAGCAATCAGCCCCAGCATTTT | CASSVGGSNQPQHF | NA | TRBJ1-5 | TRBV2 | few
TGTGCCGGCACCTTCCGGGGGGAGTCCTACAATGAGCAGTTCTTC | CAGTFRGESYNEQFF | TRBD2 | TRBJ2-1 | TRBV5-5 | NA
TGCGCCAGCAGCCGGGGGACAGGGGGCTTCAACGAGCAGTACTTC | CASSRGTGGFNEQYF | TRBD1 | TRBJ2-7 | TRBV5-1 | few
TGTGCCAGCAGCACCGCGGGACTCCCCTCCTACAATGAGCAGTTCTTC | CASSTAGLPSYNEQFF | NA | TRBJ2-1 | TRBV7-2 | NA
TGTGCCAGCAGCCAAGGCACGAGCGGGGGCAACTATGGCTACACCTTC | CASSQGTSGGNYGYTF | NA | TRBJ1-2 | TRBV3-1 | NA
TGTGCCAGCAGCTTCCCTAGCGGGAGGGCCGGGTTCTTC | CASSFPSGRAGFF | TRBD2 | TRBJ2-1 | TRBV7-2 | few
TGTGCCACCCACCGGGTAATCACAGATACGCAGTATTTT | CATHRVITDTQYF | NA | TRBJ2-3 | TRBV10-3 | many
TGTGCCAGCAGCGAAGACAGGGGTAATTCACCCCTCCACTTT | CASSEDRGNSPLHF | TRBD1 | TRBJ1-6 | TRBV7-2 | few
TGCAGTGCCCCCCCGACAGGGGCGTACCAAGAGACCCAGTTCTTC | CSAPPTGAYQETQFF | TRBD1 | TRBJ2-1 | TRBV20-1 | NA
TGTGCCAGCAGTTTAAGGCGGGCCCACGAGCAGTACTTC | CASSLRRAHEQYF | NA | TRBJ2-7 | TRBV12-3/TRBV12-4 | few
TGCAGTGCCCAAGTGTCGGCGGGAGGGTTGGGTACGCAGTATTTT | CSAQVSAGGLGTQYF | TRBD2 | TRBJ2-3 | TRBV20-1 | few
TGTGCCACTGGGACTTTCGATACGCAGTATTTT | CATGTFDTQYF | NA | TRBJ2-3 | TRBV7-9 | few
TGTGCCAGCAGCTTAGCTAATGCGGGACGCGCAGATACGCAGTATTTT | CASSLANAGRADTQYF | NA | TRBJ2-3 | TRBV7-6 | once
TGTGCCAGCAGCTTAGGGGCGGAGAGGAACGAGCAGTACTTC | CASSLGAERNEQYF | NA | TRBJ2-7 | TRBV7-2 | NA
TGCAGTGCCCCAAAGGCTGGCTACACCTTC | CSAPKAGYTF | NA | TRBJ1-2 | TRBV20-1 | few
TGTGCCAGCAGCTTTACTAGCGGGAGTCAAGGAGATACGCAGTATTTT | CASSFTSGSQGDTQYF | TRBD2 | TRBJ2-3 | TRBV7-9 | NA
TGTGCCACCAGCAGAGGGGGGGCTGGGGCCAACGTCCTGACTTTC | CATSRGGAGANVLTF | NA | TRBJ2-6 | TRBV15 | NA
TGCGCCAGCAGCTTGGACGCAGGACTAGCGGGAAGCGAGCAGTACTTC | CASSLDAGLAGSEQYF | TRBD2 | TRBJ2-7 | TRBV5-1 | NA
TGCGCCAGCAGCCGGGGGACTAGCGGGAGTTTTGAGACCCAGTACTTC | CASSRGTSGSFETQYF | TRBD2 | TRBJ2-5 | TRBV5-1 | few
TGCAGCATAACGGAGGGATCCTATGGCTACACCTTC | CSITEGSYGYTF | NA | TRBJ1-2 | TRBV29-1 | many
TGTGCCAGCAGTACACCAACCAGGGGAGGGGGACTCGAGCAGTACTTC | CASSTPTRGGGLEQYF | NA | TRBJ2-7 | TRBV6-5 | NA
TGTGCCAGTAGCCCTGGACAGGGGGGGCTTCAGCCCCAGCATTTT | CASSPGQGGLQPQHF | TRBD1 | TRBJ1-5 | TRBV19 | NA
TGTGCCACCAGTGATTTAGGGCAGGGTGGGGCCAACGTCCTGACTTTC | CATSDLGQGGANVLTF | NA | TRBJ2-6 | TRBV24-1 | few
TGTGCCAGCAGTTTAGTCGACAGAGTAGTACTTGGCTACACCTTC | CASSLVDRVVLGYTF | NA | TRBJ1-2 | TRBV12-3/TRBV12-4 | few